Below, 30 T cell receptor beta chains from the same sample are listed, as sequenced in a study of shared clonotypes between healthy human individuals (TCRdb year 2020). The receptor library was made with the immunoSEQ multiplex PCR assay. As stored in TCRdb, this immuneACCESS dataset retains in-frame rearrangements with V and J assigned. A fraction of the clones does not appear; measured against another copy, unresolved V genes explain less than half of the discrepancy, and the remainder lacks a known reason. This sample comprises 2,100,000 or so clones, approximately 94% of them detected only once. In total, the top ten clones hold approximately 0.13% of the sample. Input material: naive CD4+ T cells sorted from blood. The cell subset or site label, read with the paper, signifies: CD45RA+ positively selected. These receptors all come from a man younger than 35 in good health.

As DNA, the CDR3 is TGTGCCAGTACGAGGTCCCCGGGCACAACCTATGGCTACACCTTC. This encodes CASTRSPGTTYGYTF. The rearrangement uses TRBV19 and TRBJ1-2; D is unclear. The CDR3 loop spans 15 amino acids. Trimming removed 7 bases from V and 4 bases from J, with 19 bases in between. The germline V gene encodes CDR1 LNHDA and CDR2 SQIVND (reference sequence). Using reference TRBV19 and TRBJ1-2 for the parts outside the CDR3, the full variable domain is DGGITQSPKYLFRKEGQNVTLSCEQNLNHDAMYWYRQDPGQGLRLIYYSQIVNDFQKGDIAEGYSVSREKKESFPLTVTSAQKNPTAFYLCASTRSPGTTYGYTFGSGTRLTVV.

The rearrangement links TRBV2 to TRBJ1-2; 7 bases map to TRBD1. The CDR3 sequence is 17 residues long. CDR1 and CDR2 from the germline V gene are SNHLY and FYNNEI. V lost 4 bases and J lost 7; bases outside the gene matches: 18. CDR3 region: CASSGDGVTGSWGGYTF. The CDR3 DNA is TGTGCCAGCAGTGGGGATGGTGTGACAGGGAGCTGGGGTGGCTACACCTTC.

The rearrangement uses TRBV6-1 and TRBJ1-1; D not certain. V was clipped by 3 bases and J by 7 bases, with 18 bases between them. The CDR3 loop spans 15 amino acids. Germline V gene data show CDR1 as MNHNS and CDR2 as SASEGT. The CDR3 loop reads CASSELSTNWNEAFF. In nucleotides, the CDR3 is TGTGCCAGCAGTGAGCTCTCGACTAACTGGAATGAAGCTTTCTTT.

This sequence joins TRBV21-1 and TRBJ2-3; the D call of TRBD2 is as the table states it, not checked on the DNA. TRBV21-1 corresponds to a pseudogene. The CDR3 is 17 amino acids. The CDR3 is CASSKPTSKFPSDTQYF. The CDR3 coding sequence is TGTGCCAGCAGCAAACCCACTAGCAAGTTCCCCTCAGATACGCAGTATTTT.

The rearrangement uses TRBV30 and TRBJ2-7; tentatively, D is TRBD1 (5 bases). Germline values: CDR1 GTSNPN, CDR2 SVGIG (reference sequence). The CDR3 extends over 14 amino acids. Trimming shortened V by 0 bases and J by 0 bases, and 9 bases separated the two germline ends. The CDR3 nucleotides read TGTGCCTGGAGTGTATCAGGGTTCTCCTACGAGCAGTACTTC. This encodes CAWSVSGFSYEQYF.

This chain links TRBV30 with TRBJ2-5, with D perhaps matching TRBD1 or TRBD2 (5 bases each). The germline V and J ends were trimmed by 4 bases and 7 bases, with 19 bases remaining between them. CDR1 and CDR2 from the germline V gene are GTSNPN and SVGIG (reference sequence). CDR3 size: 14 residues. The CDR3 DNA sequence: TGTGCCTGGAATGGGGGAGAGGGCTACGGGACCCAGTACTTC. Amino acid sequence: CAWNGGEGYGTQYF.

This clone was picked up a small number of times. The chain combines TRBV2 with TRBJ2-2; the D gene is possibly TRBD2 (6 bases). V lost 7 bases and J lost 7, with 16 bases in between. Germline V lookup: CDR1 SNHLY, CDR2 FYNNEI. The CDR3 covers 14 residues. CDR3 nucleotides: TGTGCCAGCACCGGTAACTCGGGGGTCGGGGAGCTGTTTTTT. It encodes CASTGNSGVGELFF.

The gene calls are TRBV5-1 and TRBJ2-3, with 12 bases lining up with TRBD2. Losses at the gene ends were 0 bases for V and 5 bases for J; bases not matched to a gene: 7. Germline assignment: CDR1 SGHRS and CDR2 YFSETQ. The CDR3 has 17 amino acids. The CDR3 sequence is CASSLAPSGGARDTQYF. CDR3 bases: TGCGCCAGCAGCTTGGCGCCTAGCGGGGGGGCGAGAGATACGCAGTATTTT. The full variable domain, its missing parts supplied by reference TRBV5-1 and TRBJ2-3, is KAGVTQTPRYLIKTRGQQVTLSCSPISGHRSVSWYQQTPGQGLQFLFEYFSETQRNKGNFPGRFSGRQFSNSRSEMNVSTLELGDSALYLCASSLAPSGGARDTQYFGPGTRLTVL.

V and J are TRBV6-5 and TRBJ2-7; D is perhaps TRBD1 or TRBD2 (5 bases each). The V end lost 6 bases, the J end lost 2 bases, and 17 bases lay between the germline ends. The CDR3 sequence is 15 residues long. CDR1 is MNHEY, CDR2 SVGAGI, per germline. Written as DNA, the CDR3 is TGTGCCAGCAGGCCCGGGACGCCTAGGCCCTACGAGCAGTACTTC. Translated, it gives CASRPGTPRPYEQYF.

A word on this clone: The sample has other DNA sequences that encode this CDR3 too. The rearrangement joins TRBV11-2 to TRBJ2-7; D gene ambiguous. V dropped 5 bases and J dropped 5 bases, with 7 bases sitting between them. This CDR3 comprises 11 residues. Germline CDR1 reads SGHAT; CDR2 reads FQNNGV. In nucleotides, the CDR3 is TGTGCCAGCAGCCCCAGAGACGAGCAGTACTTC. It translates to CASSPRDEQYF.

The chain combines TRBV6-1 with TRBJ2-3; D is possibly TRBD2 (7 bases). V lost 0 bases to trimming and J lost 2 bases, with 12 bases between them. The CDR3 has 16 residues. The germline V gene has CDR1 MNHNS and CDR2 SASEGT. CDR3 coding DNA: TGTGCCAGCAGTGAAGCAGGGGGGGCGCCCACAGATACGCAGTATTTT. Translating gives CASSEAGGAPTDTQYF.

The chain carries TRBV7-6 and TRBJ2-7, with D tentatively TRBD2 (5 bases). Germline assignment: CDR1 SGHVS and CDR2 FNYEAQ. The CDR3 totals 15 residues. V was clipped by 5 bases and J by 3 bases, with 17 bases between them. The CDR3 here is CASSPRPGIRYEQYF. DNA for the CDR3: TGTGCCAGCAGCCCGCGTCCCGGGATCCGCTACGAGCAGTACTTC.

The chain is built from TRBV6-1 and TRBJ2-7; D is tentatively TRBD1 or TRBD2 (5 bases each). Trimming stripped 5 bases from V and 3 bases from J, with 14 bases between. This CDR3 comprises 14 residues. Germline CDR1 is MNHNS and CDR2 is SASEGT. The CDR3 sequence: CASSRGLTGYEQYF. In nucleotides, the CDR3 is TGTGCCAGCAGTCGGGGCCTTACTGGCTACGAGCAGTACTTC.

V gene TRBV5-4 combines with J gene TRBJ2-2, with D uncertain. The germline gives CDR1 SGHNT, CDR2 YYREEE (reference sequence). V shed 0 bases and J shed 1 base, with 10 bases lying between them. This CDR3 spans 16 amino acids. CDR3 region: CASSLEQRVNTGELFF. The CDR3 nucleotides read TGTGCCAGCAGCTTGGAGCAGCGAGTGAACACCGGGGAGCTGTTTTTT. The whole variable domain, remainder taken from reference TRBV5-4 and TRBJ2-2, is ETGVTQSPTHLIKTRGQQVTLRCSSQSGHNTVSWYQQALGQGPQFIFQYYREEENGRGNFPPRFSGLQFPNYSSELNVNALELDDSALYLCASSLEQRVNTGELFFGEGSRLTVL.

The V call is TRBV30, the J call TRBJ1-6; D uncertain. The V and J ends lost 5 bases and 7 bases respectively, with 15 bases between them. Germline CDR1 is GTSNPN and CDR2 is SVGIG (reference sequence). The CDR3 extends over 14 amino acids. CDR3 region: CAWVQVVGNSPLHF. The CDR3, as DNA: TGTGCCTGGGTACAAGTTGTTGGGAATTCACCCCTCCACTTT.

The chain is built from TRBV5-4 and TRBJ2-2; no clear D. The CDR3 is 13 amino acids. The germline CDR1 and CDR2 sequences are SGHNT and YYREEE (reference sequence). The V and J ends lost 0 bases and 5 bases respectively, with 5 bases between them. CDR3 loop: CASSLGETGELFF. The DNA for the CDR3 is TGTGCCAGCAGCTTGGGAGAGACCGGGGAGCTGTTTTTT. The full variable domain, with the rest looked up from reference TRBV5-4 and TRBJ2-2, is ETGVTQSPTHLIKTRGQQVTLRCSSQSGHNTVSWYQQALGQGPQFIFQYYREEENGRGNFPPRFSGLQFPNYSSELNVNALELDDSALYLCASSLGETGELFFGEGSRLTVL.

This clone came up once. The chain uses TRBV7-3 and TRBJ2-6, with 8 positions matching TRBD1. Trimming removed 5 bases from V and 0 bases from J; junction bases left unmatched: 9. The CDR3 spans 18 residues. Germline loops: CDR1 SGHTA, CDR2 FQGTGA. CDR3 coding DNA: TGTGCCAGCAGCCCGGGGGACAGGAGTCTCTCTGGGGCCAACGTCCTGACTTTC. It codes for CASSPGDRSLSGANVLTF.

The chain combines TRBV6-5 with TRBJ1-1; D is unclear. CDR3 length: 12 residues. The germline CDR1 and CDR2 sequences are MNHEY and SVGAGI. Between the trimmed V and J ends, which lost 6 bases and 11 bases, there was a span of 16 bases. CDR3 bases: TGTGCCAGCAGAATGAATGCCGGTGAGGCTTTCTTT. Translating it yields CASRMNAGEAFF.

The chain couples TRBV9 to TRBJ2-4, with 9 bases fitting TRBD1. Germline CDR1 reads SGDLS; CDR2 reads YYNGEE. The CDR3 has 14 amino acids. V lost 3 bases, J lost 6 bases, and 4 bases stayed unmatched. DNA for the CDR3: TGTGCCAGCAGCGCGGGACAGGGCGGAAACATTCAGTACTTC. Encoded protein: CASSAGQGGNIQYF.

The chain combines TRBV7-2 with TRBJ2-6; no reliable D call. This CDR3 contains 15 residues. Germline lookup yields CDR1 SGHTA and CDR2 FQGNSA. V lost 5 bases and J lost 2, with 10 bases in between. This CDR3 is CASSTASPGANVLTF. The CDR3, as DNA: TGTGCCAGCAGCACAGCCAGCCCTGGGGCCAACGTCCTGACTTTC.

The chain recombines TRBV25-1 with TRBJ1-3; D ambiguous. The CDR3 is made up of 11 amino acids. The germline V and J ends were trimmed by 6 bases and 3 bases, with 3 bases remaining between them. The germline gives CDR1 MGHDK, CDR2 SYGVNS. CDR3 loop: CASRLGNTIYF. The CDR3 DNA reads TGTGCCAGCAGGCTTGGAAACACCATATATTTT. Drawing the rest from reference TRBV25-1 and TRBJ1-3, the complete variable domain is EADIYQTPRYLVIGTGKKITLECSQTMGHDKMYWYQQDPGMELHLIHYSYGVNSTEKGDLSSESTVSRIRTEHFPLTLESARPSHTSQYLCASRLGNTIYFGEGSWLTVV.

The rearrangement links TRBV19 to TRBJ1-5; the D is unclear. V gave up 6 bases and J gave up 0 bases, with 15 bases separating them. The CDR3 contains 16 residues. Germline V gene lookup returns CDR1 LNHDA and CDR2 SQIVND (reference sequence). In nucleotides, the CDR3 is TGTGCCAGTAGATCTCTTTCGTTCGGTAGCAATCAGCCCCAGCATTTT. Amino acid sequence: CASRSLSFGSNQPQHF.

The rearrangement links TRBV7-9 to TRBJ2-5, with TRBD1 identical over 7 bases. The CDR3 sequence is 16 residues long. The V gene's germline CDR1 is SEHNR and CDR2 FQNEAQ (reference sequence). The V gene end was trimmed by 7 bases and the J gene end by 5 bases; junction bases not matched to a gene: 16. This CDR3 reads CASTLTGNLIGETQYF. CDR3 DNA: TGTGCCAGCACCCTGACAGGGAACCTCATAGGGGAGACCCAGTACTTC. The full variable domain, rest sourced from reference TRBV7-9 and TRBJ2-5, is DTGVSQNPRHKITKRGQNVTFRCDPISEHNRLYWYRQTLGQGPEFLTYFQNEAQLEKSRLLSDRFSAERPKGSFSTLEIQRTEQGDSAMYLCASTLTGNLIGETQYFGPGTRLLVL.

The rearrangement uses TRBV18 and TRBJ2-2, with TRBD1 identical over 7 bases. J was trimmed by 7 bases and V by 1 base; bases with no gene match: 6. The CDR3 extends over 15 amino acids. Germline loops: CDR1 KGHSH, CDR2 LQKENI. The CDR3 DNA follows: TGTGCCAGCTCACCACGACAGGGAGAGGTCGGGGAGCTGTTTTTT. Translating it yields CASSPRQGEVGELFF.

V is TRBV7-2 and J is TRBJ2-5; TRBD2 agrees at 12 bases. The germline gives CDR1 SGHTA, CDR2 FQGNSA. Trimming cost V 5 bases and J 7 bases; bases outside gene matches: 14. The CDR3 extends over 17 amino acids. CDR3 in DNA: TGTGCCAGCAGCGCCGGGCTACTAGCGGGAGGACCGAGGACCCAGTACTTC. Its translation is CASSAGLLAGGPRTQYF. Full variable domain (outside the CDR3, taken from reference TRBV7-2 and TRBJ2-5): GAGVSQSPSNKVTEKGKDVELRCDPISGHTALYWYRQSLGQGLEFLIYFQGNSAPDKSGLPSDRFSAERTGGSVSTLTIQRTQQEDSAVYLCASSAGLLAGGPRTQYFGPGTRLLVL.

The rearrangement links TRBV6-6 to TRBJ2-3; 7 bases align to TRBD2. The V and J ends lost 5 bases and 2 bases, in that order; junction bases with no gene match: 7. The germline CDR1 and CDR2 sequences are MNHNY and SVGAGI (reference sequence). The CDR3 sequence is 15 residues long. The chain's CDR3 is CASSPSGANTDTQYF. DNA of the CDR3: TGTGCCAGCAGTCCCAGCGGGGCGAACACAGATACGCAGTATTTT.

The CDR3 DNA reads TGTGCCAGCAGCTTGGTTCGGAGCGGTGGTAGCACAGATACGCAGTATTTT. Translated: CASSLVRSGGSTDTQYF. The chain has TRBV5-6 and TRBJ2-3, with D possibly TRBD2 on 5 matching bases. The germline V gene has CDR1 SGHDT and CDR2 YYEEEE. The CDR3 runs 17 residues. V lost 0 bases, J lost 0 bases, and 14 bases lay in between. Using reference TRBV5-6 and TRBJ2-3 for the parts outside the CDR3, the full variable domain is DAGVTQSPTHLIKTRGQQVTLRCSPKSGHDTVSWYQQALGQGPQFIFQYYEEEERQRGNFPDRFSGHQFPNYSSELNVNALLLGDSALYLCASSLVRSGGSTDTQYFGPGTRLTVL.

This chain connects TRBV29-1 to TRBJ2-2; D might be TRBD1 (5 bases). The CDR3 extends over 15 amino acids. Trimming took off 7 bases at V and 1 base at J, with 16 bases between the two ends. Germline lookup yields CDR1 SQVTM and CDR2 ANQGSEA. As DNA, the CDR3 is TGCAGCGCCCAAACCCCGGACAAGAACACCGGGGAGCTGTTTTTT. The encoded protein is CSAQTPDKNTGELFF.

The chain couples TRBV6-6 to TRBJ1-1; no clear D. V lost 6 bases and J lost 4, with 6 bases in between. The length of the CDR3 is 11 residues. Germline CDR1 is MNHNY and CDR2 is SVGAGI (reference sequence). The CDR3 bases are TGTGCCAGCAGCCAAAGCACTGAAGCTTTCTTT. Translating gives CASSQSTEAFF.

The chain employs TRBV5-1 and TRBJ1-2; the match to TRBD1 covers 7 bases. Unmatched junction bases numbered 13, after V lost 4 bases and J lost 10 bases. This CDR3 is built from 14 residues. Germline CDR1 SGHRS, CDR2 YFSETQ. In nucleotides, the CDR3 is TGCGCCAGCAGCGAGACAGGGACATCCAATCCCTACACCTTC. This encodes CASSETGTSNPYTF.